This entry concerns a single T cell receptor (beta chain). The target antigen is unknown. Other DNA sequences in this specimen translate into the identical CDR3. PCR primers comprised 60 Vbeta and 13 Jbeta primers. The table came from immunoSEQ multiplex PCR; TCRdb's copy has only in-frame clones and leaves some out. The sample has 200,000 to 250,000 clones, approximately 80% seen once. This entry is derived from a study of cytomegalovirus exposure and HLA in healthy donors. The study's findings and limits: In a later analysis, HLA-C alleles had the fewest associated TCRs, DRB1 alleles the most. The study put 150 or so TCR beta chains on its list as cytomegalovirus-associated.

The CDR3 is made up of 12 amino acids. V was trimmed by 5 bases and J by 3 bases, leaving 8 bases between them. The germline V gene has CDR1 SEHNR and CDR2 FQNEAQ (reference sequence). The source of this sequence is a man between 50 and 59 years old in good health and CMV-seronegative. Sequenced: PBMCs. This chain connects TRBV7-9 to TRBJ2-7; D might be TRBD1 (6 bases). CDR3: CASSLQGYEQYF. In DNA form, the CDR3 reads TGTGCCAGCAGCCTACAGGGCTACGAGCAGTACTTC.